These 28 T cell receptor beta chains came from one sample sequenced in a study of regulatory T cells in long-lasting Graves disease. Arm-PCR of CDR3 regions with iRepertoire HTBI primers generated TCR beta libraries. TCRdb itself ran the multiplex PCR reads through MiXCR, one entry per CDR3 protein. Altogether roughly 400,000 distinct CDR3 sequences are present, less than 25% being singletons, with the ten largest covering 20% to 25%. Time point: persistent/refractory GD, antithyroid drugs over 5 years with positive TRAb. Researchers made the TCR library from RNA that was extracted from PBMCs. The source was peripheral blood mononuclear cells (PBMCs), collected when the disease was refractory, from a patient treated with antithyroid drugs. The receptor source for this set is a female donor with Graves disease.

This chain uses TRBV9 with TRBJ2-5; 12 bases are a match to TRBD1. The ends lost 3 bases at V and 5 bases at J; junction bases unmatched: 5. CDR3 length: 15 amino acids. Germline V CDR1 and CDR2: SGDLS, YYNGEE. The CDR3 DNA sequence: TGTGCCAGCAGCGGCGGGACAGGGGGCGAGGAGACCCAGTACTTC. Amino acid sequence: CASSGGTGGEETQYF.

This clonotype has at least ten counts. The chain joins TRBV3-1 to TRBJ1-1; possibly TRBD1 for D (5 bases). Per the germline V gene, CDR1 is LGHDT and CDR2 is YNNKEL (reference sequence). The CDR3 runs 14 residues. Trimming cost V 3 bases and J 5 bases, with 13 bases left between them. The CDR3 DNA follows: TGTGCCAGCAGCCAGGATTTGGGGCGGACTGAAGCTTTCTTT. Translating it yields CASSQDLGRTEAFF.

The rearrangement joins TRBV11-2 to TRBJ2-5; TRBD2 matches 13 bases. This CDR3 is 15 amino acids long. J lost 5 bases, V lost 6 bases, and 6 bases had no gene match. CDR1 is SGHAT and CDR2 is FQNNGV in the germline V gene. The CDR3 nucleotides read TGTGCCAGCAGATTACTAGCGGGAGGGCCGGAGACCCAGTACTTC. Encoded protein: CASRLLAGGPETQYF.

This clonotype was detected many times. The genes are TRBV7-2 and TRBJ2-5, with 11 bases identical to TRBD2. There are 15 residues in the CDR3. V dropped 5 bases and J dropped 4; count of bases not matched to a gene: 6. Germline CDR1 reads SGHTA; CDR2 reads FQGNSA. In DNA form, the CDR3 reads TGTGCCAGCAGCAGAGACGGACTAGCGGGAGAGACCCAGTACTTC. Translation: CASSRDGLAGETQYF.

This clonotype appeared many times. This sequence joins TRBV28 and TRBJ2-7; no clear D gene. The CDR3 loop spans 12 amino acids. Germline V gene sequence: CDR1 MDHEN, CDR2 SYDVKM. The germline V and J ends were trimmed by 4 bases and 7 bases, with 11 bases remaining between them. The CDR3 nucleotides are TGTGCCAGCAGTTCCCAAGCGAGGGAGCAGTACTTC. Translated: CASSSQAREQYF.

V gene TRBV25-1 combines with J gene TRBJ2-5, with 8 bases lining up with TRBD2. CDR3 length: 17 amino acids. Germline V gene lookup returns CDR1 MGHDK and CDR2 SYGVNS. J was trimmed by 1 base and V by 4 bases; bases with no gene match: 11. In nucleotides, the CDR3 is TGTGCCAGCAGTGGCCTTGGTCGCGGGGGGATCCAAGAGACCCAGTACTTC. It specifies CASSGLGRGGIQETQYF.

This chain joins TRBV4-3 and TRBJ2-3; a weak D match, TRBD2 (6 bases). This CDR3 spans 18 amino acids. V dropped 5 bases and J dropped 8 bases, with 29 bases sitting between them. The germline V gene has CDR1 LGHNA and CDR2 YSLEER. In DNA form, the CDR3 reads TGCGCCAGCAGCGCCAATTTTGGGGGGAGCGGAACCTTAGGTACGCAGTATTTT. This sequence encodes CASSANFGGSGTLGTQYF.

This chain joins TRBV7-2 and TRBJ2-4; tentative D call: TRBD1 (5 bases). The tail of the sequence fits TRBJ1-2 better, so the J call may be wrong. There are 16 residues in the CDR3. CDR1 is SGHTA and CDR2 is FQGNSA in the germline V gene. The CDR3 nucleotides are TGTGCCAGCAGCTCCCGGATGTGGGGGGATCGTCGGGGCTACACCTTC. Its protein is CASSSRMWGDRRGYTF.

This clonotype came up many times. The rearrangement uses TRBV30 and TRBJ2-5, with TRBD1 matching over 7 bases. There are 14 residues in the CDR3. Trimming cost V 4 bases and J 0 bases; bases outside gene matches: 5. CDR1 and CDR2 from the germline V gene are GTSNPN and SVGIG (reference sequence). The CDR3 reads CAWIGDRDQETQYF. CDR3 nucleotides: TGTGCCTGGATTGGAGACAGGGACCAAGAGACCCAGTACTTC.

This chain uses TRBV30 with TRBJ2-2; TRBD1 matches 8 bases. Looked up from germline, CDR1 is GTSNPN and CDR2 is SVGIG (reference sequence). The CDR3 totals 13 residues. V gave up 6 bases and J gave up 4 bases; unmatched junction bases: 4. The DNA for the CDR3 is TGTGCCTGCAGGGGGCCGAGCACCGGGGAGCTGTTTTTT. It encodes CACRGPSTGELFF.

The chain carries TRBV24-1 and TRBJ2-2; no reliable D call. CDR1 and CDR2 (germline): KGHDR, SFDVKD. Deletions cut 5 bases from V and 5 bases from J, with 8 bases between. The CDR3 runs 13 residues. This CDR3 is CATSADLTGELFF. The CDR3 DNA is TGTGCCACCAGTGCTGATCTGACCGGGGAGCTGTTTTTT.

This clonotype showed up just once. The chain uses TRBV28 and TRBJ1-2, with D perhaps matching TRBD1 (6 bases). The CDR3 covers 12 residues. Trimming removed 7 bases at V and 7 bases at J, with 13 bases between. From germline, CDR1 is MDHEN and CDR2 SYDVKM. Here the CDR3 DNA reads TGTGCCAGCAACCCGGGGGCGACTGGCTACACCTTC. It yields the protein CASNPGATGYTF.

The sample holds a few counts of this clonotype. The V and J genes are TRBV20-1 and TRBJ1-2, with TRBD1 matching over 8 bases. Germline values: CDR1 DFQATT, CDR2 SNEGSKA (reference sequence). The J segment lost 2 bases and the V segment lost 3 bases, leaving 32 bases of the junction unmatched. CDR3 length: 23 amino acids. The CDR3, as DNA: TGCAGTGCTAGTTGGGTGGGGGGTCAAAAGTCTCGGGCCAAGGACAGGGTGAACTATGGCTACACCTTC. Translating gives CSASWVGGQKSRAKDRVNYGYTF.

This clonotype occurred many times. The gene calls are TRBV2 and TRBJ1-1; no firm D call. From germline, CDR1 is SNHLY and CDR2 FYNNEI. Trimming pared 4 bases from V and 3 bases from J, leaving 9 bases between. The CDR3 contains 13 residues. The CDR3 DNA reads TGTGCCAGCAGTGTCGGTAGGGACACTGAAGCTTTCTTT. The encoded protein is CASSVGRDTEAFF.

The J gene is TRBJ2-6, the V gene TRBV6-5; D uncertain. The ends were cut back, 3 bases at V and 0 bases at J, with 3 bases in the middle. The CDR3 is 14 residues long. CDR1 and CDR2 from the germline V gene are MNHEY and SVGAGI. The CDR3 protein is CASSYVSGANVLTF. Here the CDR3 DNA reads TGTGCCAGCAGTTATGTCTCTGGGGCCAACGTCCTGACTTTC.

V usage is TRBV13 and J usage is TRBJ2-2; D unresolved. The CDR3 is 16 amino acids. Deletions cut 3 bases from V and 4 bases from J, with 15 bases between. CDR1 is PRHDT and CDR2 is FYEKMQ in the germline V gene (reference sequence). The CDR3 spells CASSFKAPWGTGELFF. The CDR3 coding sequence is TGTGCCAGCAGCTTTAAGGCCCCCTGGGGCACCGGGGAGCTGTTTTTT.

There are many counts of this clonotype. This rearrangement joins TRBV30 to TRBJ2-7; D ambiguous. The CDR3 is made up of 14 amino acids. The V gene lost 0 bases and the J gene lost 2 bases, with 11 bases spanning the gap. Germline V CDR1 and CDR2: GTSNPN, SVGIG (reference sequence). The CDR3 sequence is CAWSVVPGTYEQYF. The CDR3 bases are TGTGCCTGGAGTGTGGTCCCAGGCACCTACGAGCAGTACTTC.

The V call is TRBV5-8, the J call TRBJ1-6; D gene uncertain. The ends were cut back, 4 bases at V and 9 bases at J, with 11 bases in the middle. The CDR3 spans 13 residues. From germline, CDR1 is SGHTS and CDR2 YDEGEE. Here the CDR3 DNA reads TGTGCCAGCAGCCCGATCGCGGGTTCACCCCTCCACTTT. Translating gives CASSPIAGSPLHF.

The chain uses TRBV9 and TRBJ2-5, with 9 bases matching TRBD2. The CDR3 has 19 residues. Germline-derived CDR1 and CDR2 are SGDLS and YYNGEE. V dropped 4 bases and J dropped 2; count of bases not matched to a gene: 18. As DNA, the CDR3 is TGTGCCAGCAGCCCGAGGGGCGAGCGGGAGGATATTCGGCAAGAGACCCAGTACTTC. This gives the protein CASSPRGEREDIRQETQYF.

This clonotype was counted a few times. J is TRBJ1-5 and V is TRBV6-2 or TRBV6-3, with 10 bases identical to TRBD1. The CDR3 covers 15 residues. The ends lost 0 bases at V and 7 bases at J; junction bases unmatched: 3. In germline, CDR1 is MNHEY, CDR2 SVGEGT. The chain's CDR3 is CASSYSDRGPQPQHF. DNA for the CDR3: TGTGCCAGCAGTTACTCTGACAGGGGGCCACAGCCCCAGCATTTT.

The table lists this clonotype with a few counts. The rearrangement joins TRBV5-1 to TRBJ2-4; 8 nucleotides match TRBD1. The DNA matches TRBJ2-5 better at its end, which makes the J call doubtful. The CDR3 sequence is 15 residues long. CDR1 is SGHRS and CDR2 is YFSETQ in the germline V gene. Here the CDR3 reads CASSPLDRDGETQYF. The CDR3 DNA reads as TGCGCCAGCAGCCCCCTGGACAGGGATGGAGAGACCCAGTACTTC.

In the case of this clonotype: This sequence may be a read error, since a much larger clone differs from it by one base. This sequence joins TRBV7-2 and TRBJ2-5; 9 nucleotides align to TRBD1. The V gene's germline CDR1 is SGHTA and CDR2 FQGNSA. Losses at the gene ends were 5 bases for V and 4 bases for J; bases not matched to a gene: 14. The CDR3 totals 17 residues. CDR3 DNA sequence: TGTGCCAGCAGCACCCCACCCGGGACAGGGAGAAGAGAGACCCAGTACTTC. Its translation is CASSTPPGTGRRETQYF.

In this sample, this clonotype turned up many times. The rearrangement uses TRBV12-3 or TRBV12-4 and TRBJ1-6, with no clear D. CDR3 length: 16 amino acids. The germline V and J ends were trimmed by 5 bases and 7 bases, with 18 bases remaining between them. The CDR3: CASSPRLTAGNSPLHF. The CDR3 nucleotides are TGTGCCAGCAGTCCCAGACTTACGGCGGGCAATTCACCCCTCCACTTT.

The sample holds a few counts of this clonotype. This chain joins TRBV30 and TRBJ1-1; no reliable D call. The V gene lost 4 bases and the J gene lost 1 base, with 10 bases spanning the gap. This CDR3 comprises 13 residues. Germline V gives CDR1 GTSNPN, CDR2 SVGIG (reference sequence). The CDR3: CAWTYHTNTEAFF. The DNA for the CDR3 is TGTGCCTGGACCTACCACACGAACACTGAAGCTTTCTTT.

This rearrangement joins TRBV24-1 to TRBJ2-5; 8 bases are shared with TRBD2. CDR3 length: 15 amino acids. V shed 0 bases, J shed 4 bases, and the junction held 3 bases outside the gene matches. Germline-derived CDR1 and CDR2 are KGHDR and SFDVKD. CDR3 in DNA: TGTGCCACCAGTGATTTGGGTCTAGCGGGAGAGACCCAGTACTTC. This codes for CATSDLGLAGETQYF.

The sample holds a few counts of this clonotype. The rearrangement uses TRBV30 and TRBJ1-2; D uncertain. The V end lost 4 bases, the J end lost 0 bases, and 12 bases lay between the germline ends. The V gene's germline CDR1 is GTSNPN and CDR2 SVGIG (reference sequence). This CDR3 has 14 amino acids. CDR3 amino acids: CAWTPSGSNYGYTF. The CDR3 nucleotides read TGTGCCTGGACCCCCTCAGGCTCTAACTATGGCTACACCTTC. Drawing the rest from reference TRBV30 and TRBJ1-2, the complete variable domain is SQTIHQWPATLVQPVGSPLSLECTVEGTSNPNLYWYRQAAGRGLQLLFYSVGIGQISSEVPQNLSASRPQDRQFILSSKKLLLSDSGFYLCAWTPSGSNYGYTFGSGTRLTVV.

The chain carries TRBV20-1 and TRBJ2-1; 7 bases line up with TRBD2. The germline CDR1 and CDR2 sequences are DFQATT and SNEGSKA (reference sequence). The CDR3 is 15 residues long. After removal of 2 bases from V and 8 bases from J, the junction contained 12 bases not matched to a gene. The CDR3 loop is CSARRPSAGFDEQFF. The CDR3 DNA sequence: TGCAGTGCTAGACGTCCGTCAGCGGGATTCGATGAGCAGTTCTTC.

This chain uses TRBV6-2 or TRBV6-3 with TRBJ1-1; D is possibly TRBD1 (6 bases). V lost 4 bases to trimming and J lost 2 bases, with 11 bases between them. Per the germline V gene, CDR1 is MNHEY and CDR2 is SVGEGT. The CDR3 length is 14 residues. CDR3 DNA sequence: TGTGCCAGCAGTTCCAGGGGCAAAAACACTGAAGCTTTCTTT. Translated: CASSSRGKNTEAFF.